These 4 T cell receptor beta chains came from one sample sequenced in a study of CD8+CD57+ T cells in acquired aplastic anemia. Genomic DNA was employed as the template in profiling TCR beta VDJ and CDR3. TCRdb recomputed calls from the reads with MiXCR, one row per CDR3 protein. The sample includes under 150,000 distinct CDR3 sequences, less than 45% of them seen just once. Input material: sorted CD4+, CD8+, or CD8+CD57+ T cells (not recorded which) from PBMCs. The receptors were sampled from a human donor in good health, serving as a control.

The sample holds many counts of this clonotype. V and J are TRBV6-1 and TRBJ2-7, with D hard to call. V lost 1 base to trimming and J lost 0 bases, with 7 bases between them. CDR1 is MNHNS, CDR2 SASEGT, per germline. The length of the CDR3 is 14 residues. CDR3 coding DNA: TGTGCCAGCAGTGAAGAGGACGGCTCCTACGAGCAGTACTTC. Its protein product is CASSEEDGSYEQYF.

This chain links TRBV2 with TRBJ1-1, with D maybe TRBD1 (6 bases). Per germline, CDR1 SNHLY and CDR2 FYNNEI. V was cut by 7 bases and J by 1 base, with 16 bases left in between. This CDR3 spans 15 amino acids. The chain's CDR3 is CASTRGGGWNTEAFF. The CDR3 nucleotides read TGTGCCAGCACGAGGGGAGGGGGGTGGAACACTGAAGCTTTCTTT.

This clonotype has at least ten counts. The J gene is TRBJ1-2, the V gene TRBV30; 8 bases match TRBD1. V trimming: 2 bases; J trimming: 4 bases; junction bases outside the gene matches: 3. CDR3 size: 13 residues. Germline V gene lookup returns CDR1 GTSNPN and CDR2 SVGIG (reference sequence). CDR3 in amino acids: CAWSRTGGYGYTF. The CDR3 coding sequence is TGTGCCTGGAGTCGAACAGGGGGCTATGGCTACACCTTC.

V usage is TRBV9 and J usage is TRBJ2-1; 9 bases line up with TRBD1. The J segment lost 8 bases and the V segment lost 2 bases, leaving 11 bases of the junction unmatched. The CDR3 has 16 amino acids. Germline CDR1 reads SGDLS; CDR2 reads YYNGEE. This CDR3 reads CASSVRTGQGVDEQFF. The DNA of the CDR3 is TGTGCCAGCAGCGTCCGAACGGGACAGGGTGTGGATGAGCAGTTCTTC.